The 11 T cell receptor beta chains in this list originate from one sample, sequenced in a study of control samples from healthy donors and cancer patients. Repertoires were generated with immunoSEQ multiplex PCR, while TCRdb's copy carries only in-frame clones and drops some. The top ten hold over 7.5% of the sample, which has 85,000 to 95,000 clones, roughly 86% seen once. Material for sequencing was blood. Every receptor here comes from a woman aged 60-75 years in good health.

The V gene is TRBV4-1, the J gene TRBJ2-7, with 10 bases fitting TRBD2. There are 18 residues in the CDR3. Germline V gene data show CDR1 as MGHRA and CDR2 as YSYEKL. The ends lost 0 bases at V and 1 base at J; junction bases unmatched: 9. The CDR3 spells CASSQDASGSAVSYEQYF. The CDR3 DNA reads TGCGCCAGCAGCCAAGATGCTAGCGGGAGCGCCGTATCCTACGAGCAGTACTTC.

To note about this clone: Other DNA sequences from this sample encode an identical CDR3 as well. The chain couples TRBV2 to TRBJ1-2, with 7 bases matching TRBD1. The CDR3 is 13 amino acids. Germline V gene sequence: CDR1 SNHLY, CDR2 FYNNEI. With V trimmed by 2 bases and J by 5 bases, 2 bases remained unmatched. CDR3 sequence reads: CASSEQGGYGYTF. In DNA, the CDR3 is TGTGCCAGCAGTGAACAGGGGGGGTATGGCTACACCTTC.

The CDR3 here is CASKVPGPYEQFF. CDR3 coding DNA: TGTGCCAGCAAGGTCCCCGGCCCCTATGAGCAGTTCTTC. V gene TRBV27 combines with J gene TRBJ2-1; D unclear. Trimming shortened V by 7 bases and J by 8 bases, and 15 bases separated the two germline ends. The CDR3 has 13 amino acids. The germline V gene has CDR1 MNHEY and CDR2 SMNVEV (reference sequence).

The chain employs TRBV27 and TRBJ2-5, with 14 bases matching TRBD2. The CDR3 extends over 17 amino acids. Looked up from germline, CDR1 is MNHEY and CDR2 is SMNVEV (reference sequence). Losses at the gene ends were 4 bases for V and 3 bases for J; bases not matched to a gene: 7. The CDR3 sequence: CASSSQRLAGGKETQYF. CDR3 sequence (DNA): TGTGCCAGCAGTTCCCAGAGACTAGCGGGAGGGAAAGAGACCCAGTACTTC.

This clone was detected a few times. The chain joins TRBV5-6 to TRBJ2-1, with unresolved D. V was shortened by 0 bases and J by 2 bases, with 12 bases between the two germline ends. Germline V gene sequence: CDR1 SGHDT, CDR2 YYEEEE. The CDR3 runs 16 residues. The CDR3 loop is CASSLVLFTPYNEQFF. The DNA for the CDR3 is TGTGCCAGCAGCTTGGTACTCTTTACCCCCTACAATGAGCAGTTCTTC.

This clone turned up a few times. The rearrangement links TRBV5-5 to TRBJ2-2; D is unclear. This CDR3 comprises 14 residues. Germline CDR1 is SGHKS and CDR2 is YYEKEE (reference sequence). V lost 0 bases to trimming and J lost 3 bases, with 6 bases between them. In nucleotides, the CDR3 is TGTGCCAGCAGCTTGGTCGTGGACACCGGGGAGCTGTTTTTT. It codes for CASSLVVDTGELFF.

The chain joins TRBV21-1 to TRBJ1-2; the table assigns TRBD1, which was not confirmed against the DNA. TRBV21-1 is reported as a pseudogene. The CDR3 extends over 18 amino acids. In DNA form, the CDR3 reads TGTGCCAGCAGCTTACCCTGGGAACAGGGGGCGTTTGAGAGGGGCTACACCTTC. Translating it yields CASSLPWEQGAFERGYTF.

The V call is TRBV6-2 or TRBV6-3, the J call TRBJ1-1, with 7 nucleotides matching TRBD1. After removal of 4 bases from V and 8 bases from J, the junction contained 7 bases not matched to a gene. CDR1 is MNHEY, CDR2 SVGEGT, per germline. There are 13 residues in the CDR3. The CDR3 protein is CASSLPGQAEAFF. CDR3 nucleotides: TGTGCCAGCAGTTTGCCCGGACAGGCCGAAGCTTTCTTT.

V and J are TRBV11-2 and TRBJ2-7; D not resolved. The CDR3 spans 17 residues. With 5 bases removed from V and 0 bases from J, the gap between germline ends came to 20 bases. The germline V gene has CDR1 SGHAT and CDR2 FQNNGV. The CDR3 sequence: CASSRSTLGSASYEQYF. CDR3 DNA sequence: TGTGCCAGCAGCAGATCCACCCTAGGGTCCGCCTCCTACGAGCAGTACTTC.

This chain joins TRBV11-2 and TRBJ1-1; D gene ambiguous. Between the trimmed V and J ends, which lost 1 base and 3 bases, there was a span of 6 bases. The germline gives CDR1 SGHAT, CDR2 FQNNGV. The CDR3 runs 13 residues. CDR3 nucleotides: TGTGCCAGCAGCTTAGGTCCCTACACTGAAGCTTTCTTT. This codes for CASSLGPYTEAFF.

The genes are TRBV6-1 and TRBJ2-3; D is possibly TRBD2 (6 bases). Germline V lookup: CDR1 MNHNS, CDR2 SASEGT. Trimming shortened V by 5 bases and J by 1 base, and 7 bases separated the two germline ends. CDR3 length: 13 amino acids. CDR3 sequence reads: CASSSGGTDTQYF. The CDR3 DNA reads as TGTGCCAGCAGTTCGGGGGGCACAGATACGCAGTATTTT.